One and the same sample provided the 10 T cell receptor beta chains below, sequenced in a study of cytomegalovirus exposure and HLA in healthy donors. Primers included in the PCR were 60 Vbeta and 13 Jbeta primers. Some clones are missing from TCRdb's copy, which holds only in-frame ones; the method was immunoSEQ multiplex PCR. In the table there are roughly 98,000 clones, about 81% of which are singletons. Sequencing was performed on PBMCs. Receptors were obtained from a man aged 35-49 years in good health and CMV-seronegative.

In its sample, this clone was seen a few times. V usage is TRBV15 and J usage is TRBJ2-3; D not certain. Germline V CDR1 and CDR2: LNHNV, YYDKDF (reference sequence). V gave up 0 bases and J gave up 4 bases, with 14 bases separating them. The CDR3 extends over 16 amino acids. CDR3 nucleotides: TGTGCCACCAGCAGAGAAGCGACCCACTGGCCAGATACGCAGTATTTT. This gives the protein CATSREATHWPDTQYF.

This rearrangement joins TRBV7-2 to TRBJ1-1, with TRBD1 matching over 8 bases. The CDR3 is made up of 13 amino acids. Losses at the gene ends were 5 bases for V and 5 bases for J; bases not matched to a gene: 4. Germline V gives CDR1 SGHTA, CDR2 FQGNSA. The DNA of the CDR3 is TGTGCCAGCAGCAAATACAGGGGGACTGAAGCTTTCTTT. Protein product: CASSKYRGTEAFF.

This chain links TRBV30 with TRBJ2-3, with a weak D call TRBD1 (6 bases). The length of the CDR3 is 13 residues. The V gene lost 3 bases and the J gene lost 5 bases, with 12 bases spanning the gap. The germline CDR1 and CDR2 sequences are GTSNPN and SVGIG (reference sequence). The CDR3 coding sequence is TGTGCCTGGAGCTCGGACAGCGGAGATACGCAGTATTTT. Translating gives CAWSSDSGDTQYF. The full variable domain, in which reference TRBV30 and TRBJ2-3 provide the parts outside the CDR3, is SQTIHQWPATLVQPVGSPLSLECTVEGTSNPNLYWYRQAAGRGLQLLFYSVGIGQISSEVPQNLSASRPQDRQFILSSKKLLLSDSGFYLCAWSSDSGDTQYFGPGTRLTVL.

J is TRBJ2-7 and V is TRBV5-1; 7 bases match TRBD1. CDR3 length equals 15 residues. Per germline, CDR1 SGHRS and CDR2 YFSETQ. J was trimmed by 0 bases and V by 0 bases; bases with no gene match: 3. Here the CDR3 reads CASSLEGALSYEQYF. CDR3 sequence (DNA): TGCGCCAGCAGCTTGGAGGGGGCCCTCTCCTACGAGCAGTACTTC.

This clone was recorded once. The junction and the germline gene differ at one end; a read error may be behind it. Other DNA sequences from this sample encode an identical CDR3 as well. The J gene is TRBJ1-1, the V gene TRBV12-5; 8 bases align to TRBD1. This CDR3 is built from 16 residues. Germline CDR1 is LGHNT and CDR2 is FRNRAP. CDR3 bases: TGTGCTAGTGGTTCGCGACCGGGACAGGATAACACTGAAGCCTTCTTT. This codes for CASGSRPGQDNTEAFF.

The CDR3 loop reads CASSLSGESSYNEQFF. In DNA form, the CDR3 reads TGTGCCAGTAGTTTGTCGGGGGAAAGCTCCTACAATGAGCAGTTCTTC. The rearrangement links TRBV19 to TRBJ2-1; tentative D call: TRBD2 (6 bases). Germline CDR1 reads LNHDA; CDR2 reads SQIVND (reference sequence). This CDR3 spans 16 amino acids. Trimming took 5 bases from V and 0 from J, leaving 14 bases between them.

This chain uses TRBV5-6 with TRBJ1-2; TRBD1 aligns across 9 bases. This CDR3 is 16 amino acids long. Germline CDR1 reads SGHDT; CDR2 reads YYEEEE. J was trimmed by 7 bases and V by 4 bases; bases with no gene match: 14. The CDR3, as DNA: TGTGCCAGCAGCCGAGCCGGGACAGGGCCCTCTTCTGGCTACACCTTC. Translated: CASSRAGTGPSSGYTF. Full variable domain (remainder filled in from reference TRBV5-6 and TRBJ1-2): DAGVTQSPTHLIKTRGQQVTLRCSPKSGHDTVSWYQQALGQGPQFIFQYYEEEERQRGNFPDRFSGHQFPNYSSELNVNALLLGDSALYLCASSRAGTGPSSGYTFGSGTRLTVV.

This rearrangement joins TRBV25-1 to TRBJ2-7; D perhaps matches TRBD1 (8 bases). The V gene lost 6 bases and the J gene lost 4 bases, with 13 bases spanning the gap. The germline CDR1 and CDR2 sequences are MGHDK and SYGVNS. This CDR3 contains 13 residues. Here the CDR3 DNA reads TGTGCCAGCAGACAACAGGGGGGGTACGAGCAGTACTTC. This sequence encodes CASRQQGGYEQYF.

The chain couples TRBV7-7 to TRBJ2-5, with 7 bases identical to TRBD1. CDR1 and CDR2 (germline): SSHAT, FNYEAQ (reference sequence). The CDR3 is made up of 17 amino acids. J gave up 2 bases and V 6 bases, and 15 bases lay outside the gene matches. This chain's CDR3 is CASSLGGRWDIQETQYF. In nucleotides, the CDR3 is TGTGCCAGCAGTCTAGGGGGCCGGTGGGATATACAAGAGACCCAGTACTTC.

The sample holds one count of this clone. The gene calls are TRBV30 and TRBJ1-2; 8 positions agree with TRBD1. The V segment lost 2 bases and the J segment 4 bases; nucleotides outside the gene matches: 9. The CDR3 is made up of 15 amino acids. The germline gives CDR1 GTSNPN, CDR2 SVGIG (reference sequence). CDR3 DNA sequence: TGTGCCTGGAGTCCTGGCCAGGGGGCTGGCTATGGCTACACCTTC. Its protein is CAWSPGQGAGYGYTF.